Below are 9 T cell receptor beta chains sequenced from a single sample in a study of blood T cell repertoires in COVID-19. Assay used: immunoSEQ multiplex PCR; TCRdb lists only in-frame clones, some missing. The table has under 200,000 clones, less than 90% seen once. Sequencing was performed on peripheral blood. The receptors come from a woman aged 65 to 85 with COVID-19, enrolled during active disease.

The chain employs TRBV5-1 and TRBJ1-2; a weak D match, TRBD1 (5 bases). Trimming stripped 2 bases from V and 6 bases from J, with 20 bases between. CDR1 and CDR2 (germline): SGHRS, YFSETQ. The CDR3 loop spans 16 amino acids. The CDR3 coding sequence is TGCGCCAGCAGCTTCGGGACTCTCCGGGGAGGGGATGGCTACACCTTC. It specifies CASSFGTLRGGDGYTF.

CDR3 in amino acids: CASSYGVAGGTLHF. CDR3 coding DNA: TGTGCCAGCAGTTACGGGGTCGCCGGGGGAACCCTCCACTTT. The V and J genes are TRBV6-6 and TRBJ1-6; TRBD1 is a possible D gene (5 bases). The CDR3 has 14 amino acids. Germline CDR1 and CDR2: MNHNY and SVGAGI (reference sequence). V was shortened by 2 bases and J by 14 bases, with 16 bases between the two germline ends.

CDR3: CASSLGQGDTEAFF. Written as DNA, the CDR3 is TGTGCCAGCAGCTTAGGACAAGGGGACACTGAAGCTTTCTTT. The J gene is TRBJ1-1, the V gene TRBV7-9; perhaps TRBD1 as D (5 bases). CDR1 is SEHNR, CDR2 FQNEAQ, per germline (reference sequence). The CDR3 is made up of 14 amino acids. Trimming left V 1 base short and J 3 bases short, with 9 bases between.

The chain is built from TRBV6-5 and TRBJ2-1, with TRBD2 as a possible D gene (5 bases). The CDR3 runs to 13 residues. CDR1 and CDR2 from the germline V gene are MNHEY and SVGAGI. V shed 6 bases and J shed 7 bases, with 13 bases lying between them. DNA of the CDR3: TGTGCCAGCAGCCAGGACCCGGGGAATGAGCAGTTCTTC. It yields the protein CASSQDPGNEQFF.

This clone was seen a handful of times. The chain carries TRBV5-1 and TRBJ2-7; 14 nucleotides align to TRBD2. V gave up 4 bases and J gave up 3 bases; unmatched junction bases: 6. The germline gives CDR1 SGHRS, CDR2 YFSETQ. The CDR3 runs 16 residues. As DNA, the CDR3 is TGCGCCAGCAGCCCCGACGGGACTAGCGGGGGCTACGAGCAGTACGTC. Protein: CASSPDGTSGGYEQYV.

V is TRBV19 and J is TRBJ2-7, with TRBD1 as a possible D gene (5 bases). The CDR3 runs to 15 residues. Trimming removed 7 bases at V and 4 bases at J, with 20 bases between. Per germline, CDR1 LNHDA and CDR2 SQIVND (reference sequence). The CDR3 DNA reads TGTGCCAGTAAATATTCGCAGGGTGCGGAGTACGAGCAGTACTTC. Translating gives CASKYSQGAEYEQYF.

The chain joins TRBV9 to TRBJ1-1, with a weak D call TRBD1 (6 bases). Germline V CDR1 and CDR2: SGDLS, YYNGEE. This CDR3 contains 14 residues. The V and J ends lost 4 bases and 6 bases respectively, with 16 bases between them. The CDR3 nucleotides read TGTGCCAGCAGCCCGAGGGGGGGGAAGGCTGAAGCTTTCTTT. Translating it yields CASSPRGGKAEAFF.

V usage is TRBV7-2 and J usage is TRBJ2-7, with 10 bases aligning to TRBD1. V dropped 2 bases and J dropped 7; count of bases not matched to a gene: 8. Germline V CDR1 and CDR2: SGHTA, FQGNSA. The CDR3 loop spans 15 amino acids. The CDR3: CASSLSGTGVAEQYF. The CDR3 nucleotides read TGTGCCAGCAGCTTATCCGGGACAGGGGTTGCAGAGCAGTACTTC.

The chain joins TRBV18 to TRBJ2-5, with TRBD1 matching over 8 bases. With V trimmed by 2 bases and J by 1 base, 0 bases remained unmatched. The CDR3 consists of 14 residues. Germline V lookup: CDR1 KGHSH, CDR2 LQKENI. CDR3 bases: TGTGCCAGCTCACCAGACAGGGGCCAAGAGACCCAGTACTTC. Protein product: CASSPDRGQETQYF.